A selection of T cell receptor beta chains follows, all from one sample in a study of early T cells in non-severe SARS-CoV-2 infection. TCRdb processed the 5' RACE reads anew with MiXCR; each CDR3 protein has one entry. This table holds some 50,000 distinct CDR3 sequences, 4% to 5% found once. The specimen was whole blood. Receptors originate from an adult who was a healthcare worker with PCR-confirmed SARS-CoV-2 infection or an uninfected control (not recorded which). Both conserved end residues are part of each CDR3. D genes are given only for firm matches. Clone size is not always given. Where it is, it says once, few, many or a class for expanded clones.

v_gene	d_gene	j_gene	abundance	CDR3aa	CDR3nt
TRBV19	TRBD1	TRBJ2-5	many	CASSMGQGAETQYF	TGTGCCAGTAGTATGGGACAGGGGGCGGAGACCCAGTACTTC
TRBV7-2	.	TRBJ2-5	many	CASSLIGEAQYF	TGTGCCAGCAGCTTAATAGGGGAGGCCCAGTACTTC
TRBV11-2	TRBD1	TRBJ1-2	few	CASSWDRGDGYTF	TGTGCCAGCAGTTGGGACAGGGGGGATGGCTACACCTTC
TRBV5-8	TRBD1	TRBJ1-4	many	CASSSRDRGFQNEKLFF	TGTGCCAGCAGCAGCCGGGACAGGGGCTTTCAGAATGAAAAACTGTTTTTT
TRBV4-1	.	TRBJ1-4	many	CASSFQGSEKLFF	TGCGCCAGCAGCTTCCAGGGGAGTGAAAAACTGTTTTTT
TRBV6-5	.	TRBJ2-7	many	CASSYSTGRSSYEQYF	TGTGCCAGCAGTTACAGTACAGGTCGTAGCTCCTACGAGCAGTACTTC
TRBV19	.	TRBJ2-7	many	CASSITPTYEQYF	TGTGCCAGTAGTATAACACCTACCTACGAGCAGTACTTC
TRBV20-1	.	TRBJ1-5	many	CSARDLGLPSDQPQHF	TGCAGTGCTAGAGATCTGGGACTCCCATCGGATCAGCCCCAGCATTTT
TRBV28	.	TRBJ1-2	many	CASTGHYGYTF	TGTGCCAGTACAGGGCACTATGGCTACACCTTC
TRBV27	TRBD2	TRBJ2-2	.	CASSFGAGGYTGELFF	TGTGCCAGCAGTTTCGGGGCGGGGGGATACACCGGGGAGCTGTTTTTT
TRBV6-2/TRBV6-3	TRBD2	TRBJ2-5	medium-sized	CASSYSGGSWETQYF	TGTGCCAGCAGTTACTCTGGCGGGAGCTGGGAGACCCAGTACTTC
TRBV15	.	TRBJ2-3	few	CATSRGITDTQYF	TGTGCCACCAGCAGGGGGATCACAGATACGCAGTATTTT
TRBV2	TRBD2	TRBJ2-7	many	CASSEMSGGSPYEQYF	TGTGCCAGCAGTGAAATGAGCGGGGGTTCACCCTACGAGCAGTACTTC
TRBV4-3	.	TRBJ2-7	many	CASSQGVAYEQYF	TGCGCCAGCAGCCAAGGAGTAGCCTACGAGCAGTACTTC
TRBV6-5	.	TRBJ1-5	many	CASSYVQHQPQHF	TGTGCCAGCAGTTACGTACAGCATCAGCCCCAGCATTTT
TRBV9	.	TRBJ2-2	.	CASSVGLLVWVTPGSCFF	.
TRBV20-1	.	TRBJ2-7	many	CSARPTFNSYEQYF	TGCAGTGCTAGACCGACCTTCAATTCCTACGAGCAGTACTTC
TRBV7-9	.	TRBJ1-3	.	CASSLAGSGNTIYF	TGTGCCAGCAGCTTAGCGGGGTCTGGAAACACCATATATTTT
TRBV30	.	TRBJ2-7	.	CAWSAKILGISNEQYF	TGTGCCTGGAGTGCAAAAATACTGGGGATCTCAAACGAGCAGTACTTC
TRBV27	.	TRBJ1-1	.	CASSSRGPGEAFF	TGTGCCAGCAGTTCCCGCGGTCCCGGTGAAGCTTTCTTT
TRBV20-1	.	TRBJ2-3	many	CSARDLGYSTDTQYF	TGCAGTGCTAGAGATCTAGGTTATAGCACAGATACGCAGTATTTT
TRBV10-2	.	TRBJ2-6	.	CASTDGLRGANVLTF	TGCGCCAGTACCGACGGGTTGCGTGGGGCCAACGTCCTGACTTTC
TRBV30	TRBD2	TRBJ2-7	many	CAWSRRLADYEQYF	TGTGCCTGGAGTCGGAGACTAGCAGACTACGAGCAGTACTTC
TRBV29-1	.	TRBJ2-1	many	CSVGTRTYNEQFF	TGCAGCGTTGGAACTAGGACATACAATGAGCAGTTCTTC
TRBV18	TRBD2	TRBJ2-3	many	CASSLLAGSRTDTQYF	TGTGCCAGCTCATTACTAGCGGGGAGTAGGACAGATACGCAGTATTTT
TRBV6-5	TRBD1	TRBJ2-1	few	CASRIGQGSDEQFF	TGTGCCAGCAGAATAGGACAGGGGAGCGATGAGCAGTTCTTC
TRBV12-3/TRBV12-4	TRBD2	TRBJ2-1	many	CASRLGGRSNEQFF	TGTGCCAGCAGGCTTGGCGGGAGGTCGAATGAGCAGTTCTTC
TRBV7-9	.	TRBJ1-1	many	CASSPQGNLEAFF	TGTGCCAGCAGCCCCCAGGGGAACCTTGAAGCTTTCTTT
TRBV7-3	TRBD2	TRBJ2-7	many	CASRSAAGGPDEQYF	TGTGCCAGCAGGTCCGCAGCGGGAGGGCCTGACGAGCAGTACTTC
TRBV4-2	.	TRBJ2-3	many	CASSPTRADTQYF	TGTGCCAGCAGCCCCACTAGGGCAGATACGCAGTATTTT
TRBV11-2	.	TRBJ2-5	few	CASSLDGLETQYF	TGTGCCAGCAGCTTAGATGGGCTGGAGACCCAGTACTTC
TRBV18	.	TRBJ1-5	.	CASSPSEVEPQHF	TGTGCCAGCTCACCCTCTGAGGTAGAGCCCCAGCATTTT
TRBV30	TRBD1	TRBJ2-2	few	CAWARQGASRTGELFF	TGTGCCTGGGCACGACAGGGGGCAAGTCGCACCGGGGAGCTGTTTTTT
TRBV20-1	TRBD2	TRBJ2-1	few	CSASLTAASGSYEQFF	TGCAGTGCTAGTCTTACGGCGGCTAGCGGGAGCTATGAGCAGTTCTTC
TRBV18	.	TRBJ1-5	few	CASSPSRNQPQHF	TGTGCCAGCTCACCGTCCAGGAATCAGCCCCAGCATTTT
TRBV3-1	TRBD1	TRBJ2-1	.	CASSQDRGRNEQFF	TGTGCCAGCAGCCAAGACAGGGGGCGGAATGAGCAGTTCTTC
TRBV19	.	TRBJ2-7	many	CASSRGYSYEQYF	TGTGCCAGTAGTCGCGGGTACTCCTACGAGCAGTACTTC
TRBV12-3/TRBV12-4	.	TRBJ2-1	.	CASSLRGSRLGEQFF	TGTGCCAGCAGTTTAAGGGGGAGCCGACTAGGGGAGCAGTTCTTC
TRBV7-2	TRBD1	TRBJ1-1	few	CASSPGQGAPAEAFF	TGTGCCAGCAGCCCGGGACAGGGGGCGCCCGCTGAAGCTTTCTTT
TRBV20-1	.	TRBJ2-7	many	CSARDGGRYEQYF	TGCAGTGCGCGGGACGGCGGAAGGTACGAGCAGTACTTC
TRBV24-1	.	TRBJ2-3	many	CATSDRLGSSTDTQYF	TGTGCCACCAGTGATCGCCTCGGTTCTAGCACAGATACGCAGTATTTT
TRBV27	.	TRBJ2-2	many	CASSPLENTGELFF	TGTGCCAGCAGTCCTTTAGAGAACACCGGGGAGCTGTTTTTT
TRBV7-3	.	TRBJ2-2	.	CASGTRTGELFF	TGTGCCAGTGGTACTAGAACCGGGGAGCTGTTTTTT
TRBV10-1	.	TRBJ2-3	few	CASSASGERNTQYF	TGCGCCAGCAGTGCTTCGGGAGAAAGGAATACGCAGTATTTT
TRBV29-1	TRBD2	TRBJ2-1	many	CSGVAGRKQFF	TGCAGCGGGGTAGCGGGAAGGAAGCAGTTCTTC
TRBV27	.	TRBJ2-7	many	CASSPLSWGVSSYEQYF	TGTGCCAGCAGTCCACTCTCTTGGGGGGTAAGCTCCTACGAGCAGTACTTC
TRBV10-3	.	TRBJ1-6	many	CATHTGQPFSPLHF	TGTGCCACCCACACCGGACAGCCCTTTTCACCCCTCCACTTT
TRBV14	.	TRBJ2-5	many	CASSQLGLVEETQYF	TGTGCCAGCAGCCAACTGGGACTGGTAGAAGAGACCCAGTACTTC
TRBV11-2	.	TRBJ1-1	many	CASSFWGASEAFF	TGTGCCAGCAGCTTTTGGGGAGCCAGTGAAGCTTTCTTT
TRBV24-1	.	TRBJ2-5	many	CATSVLGEETQYF	TGTGCCACCAGCGTCCTGGGGGAAGAGACCCAGTACTTC
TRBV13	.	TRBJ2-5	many	CASRVHSEETQYF	TGTGCCAGCAGGGTCCATAGTGAAGAGACCCAGTACTTC
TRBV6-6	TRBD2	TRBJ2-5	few	CASSPSGRAGETQYF	TGTGCCAGCAGTCCGAGCGGGAGGGCCGGTGAGACCCAGTACTTC